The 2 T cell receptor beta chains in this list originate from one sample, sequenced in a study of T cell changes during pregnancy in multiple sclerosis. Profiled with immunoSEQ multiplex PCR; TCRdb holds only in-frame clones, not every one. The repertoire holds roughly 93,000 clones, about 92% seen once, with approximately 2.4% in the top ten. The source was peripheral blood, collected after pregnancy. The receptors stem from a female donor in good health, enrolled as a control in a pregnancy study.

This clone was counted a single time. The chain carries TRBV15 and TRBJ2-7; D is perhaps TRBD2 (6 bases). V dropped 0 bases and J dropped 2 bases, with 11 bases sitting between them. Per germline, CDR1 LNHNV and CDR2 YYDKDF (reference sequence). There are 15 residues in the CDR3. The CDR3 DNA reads TGTGCCACCAGCAGAGATCCGGGGGAGACCTACGAGCAGTACTTC. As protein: CATSRDPGETYEQYF.

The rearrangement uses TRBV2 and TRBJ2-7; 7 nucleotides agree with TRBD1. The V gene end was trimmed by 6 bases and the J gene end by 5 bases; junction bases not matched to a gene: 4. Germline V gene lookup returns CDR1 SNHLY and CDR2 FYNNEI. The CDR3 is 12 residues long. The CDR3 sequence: CASSQGVHEQYF. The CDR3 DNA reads TGTGCCAGCAGCCAGGGGGTCCACGAGCAGTACTTC.